The 13 T cell receptor beta chains listed next were all sequenced from one sample in a study of blood T cell repertoires in COVID-19. Clones were read by immunoSEQ multiplex PCR, and TCRdb kept only the in-frame ones, dropping some. Found here are around 150,000 clones, under 90% of them singletons; the top ten hold approximately 9.5%. The material sequenced was peripheral blood. All receptors come from an elderly woman in a cohort sampled during active or convalescent COVID-19.

This CDR3 reads CASSYLAGVETQYF. CDR3 DNA sequence: TGTGCCAGCAGCTATCTAGCGGGGGTGGAGACCCAGTACTTC. The rearrangement joins TRBV3-1 (or the pseudogene TRBV3-2) to TRBJ2-5, with TRBD2 identical over 10 bases. V gave up 5 bases and J gave up 5 bases; unmatched junction bases: 5. The CDR3 sequence is 14 residues long. Germline V lookup: CDR1 LGHDT, CDR2 YNNKEL (reference sequence).

The table lists this clone with a count of one. The chain carries TRBV5-1 and TRBJ2-2; weak D call: TRBD1 (6 bases). The CDR3 is 16 amino acids. V lost 5 bases and J 4 bases, leaving 18 bases between the germline ends. Germline V lookup: CDR1 SGHRS, CDR2 YFSETQ. This CDR3 is CASRPKTGSGTGELFF. The DNA of the CDR3 is TGCGCCAGCAGACCTAAAACAGGGTCGGGCACCGGGGAGCTGTTTTTT.

The genes are TRBV9 and TRBJ2-7; a weak D match, TRBD1 (6 bases). The CDR3 spans 13 residues. V was shortened by 0 bases and J by 2 bases, with 6 bases between the two germline ends. In germline, CDR1 is SGDLS, CDR2 YYNGEE. This CDR3 is CASSVGTAYEQYF. As DNA, the CDR3 is TGTGCCAGCAGCGTAGGGACAGCCTACGAGCAGTACTTC.

V is TRBV5-5 and J is TRBJ1-5; a weak D match, TRBD1 (6 bases). The CDR3 spans 16 residues. Germline CDR1 reads SGHKS; CDR2 reads YYEKEE (reference sequence). Trimming stripped 0 bases from V and 4 bases from J, with 14 bases between. Here the CDR3 DNA reads TGTGCCAGCAGCTTGGGGCCAGGGGTGTCGAATCAGCCCCAGCATTTT. Protein: CASSLGPGVSNQPQHF.

The chain combines TRBV7-4 with TRBJ2-3, with 12 bases fitting TRBD2. The CDR3 is 19 residues long. The germline V gene encodes CDR1 SGHVT and CDR2 SQSDAQ. V lost 4 bases, J lost 0 bases, and 11 bases stayed unmatched. The CDR3 loop is CASSSLTSGGDTSTDTQYF. CDR3 DNA sequence: TGTGCCAGCAGCTCGTTGACTAGCGGGGGAGATACAAGCACAGATACGCAGTATTTT.

This chain uses TRBV5-4 with TRBJ1-2; D ambiguous. Germline loops: CDR1 SGHNT, CDR2 YYREEE (reference sequence). This CDR3 has 12 amino acids. Trimming took 4 bases from V and 4 from J, leaving 8 bases between them. CDR3 DNA: TGTGCCAGCAGCGACACGATCTATGGCTACACCTTC. This codes for CASSDTIYGYTF.

The chain combines TRBV19 with TRBJ1-5, with 8 bases that match TRBD1. With V trimmed by 3 bases and J by 4 bases, 14 bases remained unmatched. The CDR3 length is 18 residues. Germline V gives CDR1 LNHDA, CDR2 SQIVND (reference sequence). The CDR3 reads CASSIGAQGARRNQPQHF. The CDR3 bases are TGTGCCAGTAGTATTGGGGCCCAGGGGGCGAGACGGAATCAGCCCCAGCATTTT.

The genes are TRBV6-5 and TRBJ2-1; the D is unclear. The CDR3 is 14 amino acids. Looked up from germline, CDR1 is MNHEY and CDR2 is SVGAGI. The V and J ends lost 10 bases and 0 bases respectively, with 13 bases between them. CDR3 in DNA: TGTGCCACCAAGACTGGGTACTCCTACAATGAGCAGTTCTTC. Its translation is CATKTGYSYNEQFF.

The rearrangement links TRBV6-6 to TRBJ1-4, with D maybe TRBD1 (5 bases). V was trimmed by 2 bases and J by 7 bases, leaving 11 bases between them. Germline-derived CDR1 and CDR2 are MNHNY and SVGAGI (reference sequence). There are 14 residues in the CDR3. CDR3 sequence: CASSYRGAGEKLFF. CDR3 coding DNA: TGTGCCAGCAGTTACAGGGGCGCTGGTGAAAAACTGTTTTTT.

The J gene is TRBJ2-7, the V gene TRBV6-5; D unresolved. The CDR3 is made up of 13 amino acids. Germline V gene data show CDR1 as MNHEY and CDR2 as SVGAGI. V shed 5 bases and J shed 7 bases, with 15 bases lying between them. The CDR3 region has the DNA TGTGCCAGCAGTCCGAGAGCCGGTCGGGAGCAGTACGTC. It specifies CASSPRAGREQYV.

CDR3 in DNA: TGTGCCAGCAGCATTGGGACAGGTCAAAGTCTTGAAGCTTTCTTT. Protein: CASSIGTGQSLEAFF. The V call is TRBV7-2, the J call TRBJ1-1, with 8 bases lining up with TRBD1. CDR1 and CDR2 from the germline V gene are SGHTA and FQGNSA. CDR3 length equals 15 residues. Losses at the gene ends were 5 bases for V and 7 bases for J; bases not matched to a gene: 12.

V gene TRBV6-5 combines with J gene TRBJ1-2; D is unclear. Germline V gene lookup returns CDR1 MNHEY and CDR2 SVGAGI. V was clipped by 8 bases and J by 2 bases, with 9 bases between them. This CDR3 has 12 amino acids. The CDR3 bases are TGTGCCAGCTTCGATCTAAACTATGGCTACACCTTC. As protein: CASFDLNYGYTF.

This clone was counted a single time. V usage is TRBV28 and J usage is TRBJ1-5, with D tentatively TRBD1 (5 bases). The CDR3 runs 12 residues. Deletions cut 9 bases from V and 2 bases from J, with 8 bases between. The germline gives CDR1 MDHEN, CDR2 SYDVKM. In DNA form, the CDR3 reads TGTGCCAGTCGGGGGGGCAATCAGCCCCAGCATTTT. Translated, it gives CASRGGNQPQHF.